These T cell receptor beta chains were read from a single sample in a study of somatic mutations in cytotoxic T cells in rheumatoid arthritis. The repertoire was sequenced with immunoSEQ multiplex PCR; TCRdb's copy has only in-frame clones and lacks some. The table lists several thousand clones, about four fifths of them singletons. The sequencing sample was made of CD8+ T cells sorted from blood. Receptor source: an adult with rheumatoid arthritis. The CDR3 runs from the conserved cysteine through the conserved F or W. The D gene is left open where the match is weak. Clone size is not always given. Where it is, it says once, few, many or a class for expanded clones.

d_gene	abundance	j_gene	v_gene	CDR3aa	CDR3nt
.	once	TRBJ2-4	TRBV5-1	CASSLGRPNGDIQYF	TGCGCCAGCAGCTTGGGGCGGCCCAACGGAGACATTCAGTACTTC
.	.	TRBJ2-7	TRBV10-3	CAISESAATYEQYF	TGTGCCATCAGTGAGTCGGCAGCTACGTACGAGCAGTACTTC
.	.	TRBJ2-7	TRBV28	CASSLRGNDYEQYF	TGTGCCAGCAGTTTGAGGGGGAATGATTACGAGCAGTACTTC
TRBD2	.	TRBJ2-3	TRBV2	CASRDLAGGGTDTQYF	TGTGCCAGCAGGGATTTAGCGGGGGGGGGCACAGATACGCAGTATTTT
.	.	TRBJ1-1	TRBV19	CASSIGFSDPVMKAFF	TGTGCCAGTAGTATAGGCTTCAGCGACCCCGTGATGAAAGCTTTCTTT
.	.	TRBJ1-5	TRBV11-3	CASSSCNQPQHF	TGTGCCAGCAGCTCGTGTAATCAGCCCCAGCATTTT
.	.	TRBJ2-3	TRBV2	CASFVPEQGRTDTQYF	TGTGCCTCCTTTGTGCCCGAGCAGGGTCGGACAGATACGCAGTATTTT
.	.	TRBJ1-1	TRBV28	CASSPGRGFEAFF	TGTGCCAGCAGCCCGGGACGTGGGTTTGAAGCTTTCTTT
TRBD1	.	TRBJ1-1	TRBV28	CASSPGQGVGAEAFF	TGTGCCAGCAGTCCGGGACAGGGGGTGGGGGCTGAAGCTTTCTTT
.	few	TRBJ2-1	TRBV6-1	CASSERGYNEQFF	TGTGCCAGCAGTGAAAGGGGTTACAATGAGCAGTTCTTC
.	.	TRBJ2-7	TRBV27	CASSLDSSYEQYF	TGTGCCAGCAGTTTAGATTCCTCCTACGAGCAGTACTTC
TRBD1	.	TRBJ2-1	TRBV19	CATNKGQGVNEQFF	TGTGCCACCAACAAGGGACAGGGGGTAAATGAGCAGTTCTTC
TRBD1	medium-sized	TRBJ1-5	TRBV19	CASSTLGGASNQPQHF	TGTGCCAGTAGTACCTTAGGGGGCGCGTCAAATCAGCCCCAGCATTTT
TRBD1	.	TRBJ2-3	TRBV29-1	CSVEDDREWDTQYF	TGCAGCGTTGAAGACGACAGGGAATGGGATACGCAGTATTTT
.	few	TRBJ2-1	TRBV2	CASRPLASEQFF	TGTGCCAGCAGGCCCCTAGCATCTGAGCAGTTCTTC
.	.	TRBJ2-7	TRBV18	CATRTRTGNSYEQYF	TGTGCCACCCGCACCAGAACAGGTAACTCCTACGAGCAGTACTTC
TRBD2	.	TRBJ2-3	TRBV7-2	CASSVNQRDSTDTQYF	TGTGCCAGCAGCGTAAACCAGCGGGATAGCACAGATACGCAGTATTTT
TRBD2	once	TRBJ2-3	TRBV18	CASSPPTPREGYTDTQYF	TGTGCCAGCTCACCTCCTACCCCACGGGAGGGGTATACAGATACGCAGTATTTT
.	.	TRBJ1-1	TRBV30	CAWIGGGTEAFF	TGTGCCTGGATCGGGGGCGGCACTGAAGCTTTCTTT